The 29 T cell receptor beta chains listed next were all sequenced from one sample in a study of cytomegalovirus exposure and HLA in healthy donors. In the PCR, 60 Vbeta and 13 Jbeta primers were used. TCRdb's table, derived via immunoSEQ multiplex PCR, lists solely in-frame clones and lacks some. The repertoire has 100,000 to 150,000 clones, roughly 80% of them found once; the top ten carry approximately 0.86%. Sample: PBMCs. The receptors were sampled from a woman aged 60-75 years in good health and CMV-seronegative.

The chain carries TRBV28 and TRBJ1-4; 10 bases match TRBD1. The V and J ends lost 6 bases and 8 bases, in that order; junction bases with no gene match: 6. Looked up from germline, CDR1 is MDHEN and CDR2 is SYDVKM. CDR3 size: 14 residues. The CDR3 loop is CASSEGQGWEKLFF. CDR3 bases: TGTGCCAGCAGCGAGGGACAGGGGTGGGAAAAACTGTTTTTT.

As for this clone: The junction does not match germline at one end; this may be a read error. The genes are TRBV7-9 and TRBJ2-7, with a possible D match to TRBD2 (5 bases). The germline V gene encodes CDR1 SEHNR and CDR2 FQNEAQ (reference sequence). The CDR3 is 15 residues long. The CDR3, as DNA: TGTTCCAGCAGCTTAGCGCGACCAGGCTCCTACGAGCAGTACTTC. Translation: CSSSLARPGSYEQYF.

CDR3 amino acids: CASSLARRGLEVFF. The CDR3 bases are TGTGCCAGCAGCTTAGCAAGAAGAGGTCTAGAGGTTTTCTTC. V usage is TRBV13 and J usage is TRBJ2-1; D is unresolved. V lost 1 base and J lost 16, with 20 bases in between. CDR3 length equals 14 residues. Germline CDR1 reads PRHDT; CDR2 reads FYEKMQ (reference sequence).

This chain uses TRBV5-6 with TRBJ2-2; maybe TRBD1 (5 bases). The V end was cut by 1 base, the J end by 6 bases, with 16 bases between. CDR3 length: 16 residues. Germline-derived CDR1 and CDR2 are SGHDT and YYEEEE. The CDR3 reads CASSLFQGHGAGELFF. DNA for the CDR3: TGTGCCAGCAGCTTGTTCCAGGGTCATGGTGCCGGGGAGCTGTTTTTT.

The chain has TRBV28 and TRBJ2-1, with 9 bases matching TRBD2. This CDR3 has 15 residues. Germline CDR1 is MDHEN and CDR2 is SYDVKM. Unmatched junction bases numbered 9, after V lost 4 bases and J lost 8 bases. The CDR3 sequence: CASSSTGTSFDEQFF. DNA of the CDR3: TGTGCCAGCAGTTCCACCGGGACTAGCTTCGATGAGCAGTTCTTC.

The chain is built from TRBV28 and TRBJ1-5; TRBD1 matches at 8 bases. V shed 7 bases, J shed 4 bases, and the junction held 6 bases outside the gene matches. Germline CDR1 MDHEN, CDR2 SYDVKM. This CDR3 is 14 amino acids long. DNA of the CDR3: TGTGCCAGCATTGGGACAGGAGCTAATCAGCCCCAGCATTTT. Protein sequence: CASIGTGANQPQHF.

Remarks on this clone: This CDR3 is also generated by other DNA sequences in the sample. The J gene is TRBJ2-7, the V gene TRBV29-1; possibly TRBD2 for D (6 bases). The CDR3 loop spans 13 amino acids. The V gene lost 3 bases and the J gene lost 1 base, with 10 bases spanning the gap. The germline gives CDR1 SQVTM, CDR2 ANQGSEA. The CDR3 DNA reads TGCAGCGTTGAGCGGGGTAGTTCCTACGAGCAGTACTTC. Its translation: CSVERGSSYEQYF.

The V and J genes are TRBV5-1 and TRBJ2-2; D perhaps matches TRBD2 (5 bases). Trimming pared 1 base from V and 4 bases from J, leaving 14 bases between. Germline-derived CDR1 and CDR2 are SGHRS and YFSETQ. The CDR3 is 16 amino acids. The CDR3 region has the DNA TGCGCCAGCAGCTTGTATTCGGGGAGCCGCACCGGGGAGCTGTTTTTT. Translation gives CASSLYSGSRTGELFF.

The chain employs TRBV6-1 and TRBJ2-7, with 9 bases that match TRBD1. Unmatched junction bases numbered 11, after V lost 11 bases and J lost 3 bases. The CDR3 spans 14 residues. The germline V gene encodes CDR1 MNHNS and CDR2 SASEGT. CDR3 DNA: TGTGCCGCCGACTCCGGGACAGGGTACTACGAGCAGTACTTC. It translates to CAADSGTGYYEQYF.

The V gene is TRBV7-2, the J gene TRBJ2-7; unclear D gene. CDR1 and CDR2 (germline): SGHTA, FQGNSA. This CDR3 has 13 amino acids. Trimming stripped 5 bases from V and 6 bases from J, with 14 bases between. CDR3 DNA sequence: TGTGCCAGCAGCCGGTGGCGAGCAGGCGAGCAGTACTTC. Translating it yields CASSRWRAGEQYF. The full variable domain, rest sourced from reference TRBV7-2 and TRBJ2-7, is GAGVSQSPSNKVTEKGKDVELRCDPISGHTALYWYRQSLGQGLEFLIYFQGNSAPDKSGLPSDRFSAERTGGSVSTLTIQRTQQEDSAVYLCASSRWRAGEQYFGPGTRLTVT.

V usage is TRBV14 and J usage is TRBJ1-3, with 7 bases fitting TRBD1. CDR3 size: 17 residues. V gave up 2 bases and J gave up 0 bases; unmatched junction bases: 7. The germline V gene has CDR1 SGHDN and CDR2 FVKESK. CDR3 in amino acids: CASSQIWTGSSGNTIYF. The CDR3 DNA follows: TGTGCCAGCAGCCAAATTTGGACAGGCAGCTCTGGAAACACCATATATTTT.

The chain combines TRBV7-3 with TRBJ2-1, with TRBD1 matching 12 bases. Germline CDR1 and CDR2: SGHTA and FQGTGA. This CDR3 has 16 residues. V trimming: 5 bases; J trimming: 4 bases; junction bases outside the gene matches: 6. CDR3 protein: CASSTGTGGFYNEQFF. CDR3 nucleotide sequence: TGTGCCAGCAGCACGGGGACAGGGGGCTTTTACAATGAGCAGTTCTTC.

This clone was detected once. The chain is built from TRBV5-1 and TRBJ2-2; tentative D call: TRBD1 (5 bases). Trimming stripped 3 bases from V and 2 bases from J, with 14 bases between. This CDR3 comprises 16 residues. Germline loops: CDR1 SGHRS, CDR2 YFSETQ. CDR3 bases: TGCGCCAGCAGCTCAGGAGACAGCCCTAACACCGGGGAGCTGTTTTTT. This codes for CASSSGDSPNTGELFF.

This chain uses TRBV2 with TRBJ1-1, with TRBD1 matching 10 bases. The length of the CDR3 is 13 residues. The trim removed 5 bases at V and 10 bases at J, leaving 7 bases unmatched. The germline gives CDR1 SNHLY, CDR2 FYNNEI. The CDR3 loop is CASSIGTGVRAFF. CDR3 bases: TGTGCCAGCAGTATCGGGACAGGGGTTCGAGCTTTCTTT.

The CDR3 nucleotides read TGTGCCAGCAGCCAACGACCGGGACAGGGGTTACACGAGCAGTACTTC. Its protein is CASSQRPGQGLHEQYF. The V gene is TRBV27, the J gene TRBJ2-7; 10 bases match TRBD1. With 6 bases clipped from V and 5 bases from J, the junction kept 13 bases outside the gene matches. CDR3 length equals 16 residues. The germline gives CDR1 MNHEY, CDR2 SMNVEV (reference sequence).

This rearrangement joins TRBV5-1 to TRBJ1-1; D remains ambiguous. Per the germline V gene, CDR1 is SGHRS and CDR2 is YFSETQ. The CDR3 has 13 amino acids. Trimming removed 4 bases from V and 4 bases from J, with 11 bases in between. DNA for the CDR3: TGCGCCAGCAGCGGAGGGTGGAGCACTGAAGCTTTCTTT. Residues: CASSGGWSTEAFF. Variable domain in full (rest from reference TRBV5-1 and TRBJ1-1): KAGVTQTPRYLIKTRGQQVTLSCSPISGHRSVSWYQQTPGQGLQFLFEYFSETQRNKGNFPGRFSGRQFSNSRSEMNVSTLELGDSALYLCASSGGWSTEAFFGQGTRLTVV.

This clone was seen once. The chain combines TRBV10-2 with TRBJ2-7; unclear D gene. This CDR3 comprises 13 residues. The V gene's germline CDR1 is WSHSY and CDR2 SAAADI. Between the trimmed V and J ends, which lost 2 bases and 0 bases, there was a span of 5 bases. The CDR3 loop reads CASSEPGSYEQYF. CDR3 bases: TGCGCCAGCAGTGAGCCAGGCTCCTACGAGCAGTACTTC.

This chain joins TRBV5-4 and TRBJ1-5; possible D gene TRBD1, 5 bases. The CDR3 consists of 15 residues. With 5 bases removed from V and 1 base from J, the gap between germline ends came to 13 bases. The V gene's germline CDR1 is SGHNT and CDR2 YYREEE (reference sequence). CDR3 bases: TGTGCCAGCAGTAGGGACGGGGGAAGCAATCAGCCCCAGCATTTT. Amino acids: CASSRDGGSNQPQHF.

The V and J genes are TRBV5-1 and TRBJ1-2; D possibly corresponds to TRBD1 (5 bases). The CDR3 consists of 15 residues. The V end lost 2 bases, the J end lost 4 bases, and 15 bases lay between the germline ends. Germline CDR1 and CDR2: SGHRS and YFSETQ. The CDR3 DNA reads as TGCGCCAGCAGCTTAGGCAGGGCCCTGGGCTATGGCTACACCTTC. This translates into CASSLGRALGYGYTF.

The chain joins TRBV5-1 to TRBJ2-3, with 10 bases identical to TRBD2. This CDR3 has 16 amino acids. Germline V gene lookup returns CDR1 SGHRS and CDR2 YFSETQ. J was trimmed by 7 bases and V by 0 bases; bases with no gene match: 8. For the CDR3, the DNA is TGCGCCAGCAGCTTGGTTGGTAGCGGGGGGATCCATACGCAGTATTTT. Translating gives CASSLVGSGGIHTQYF. The complete variable domain, with remaining parts taken from reference TRBV5-1 and TRBJ2-3, reads KAGVTQTPRYLIKTRGQQVTLSCSPISGHRSVSWYQQTPGQGLQFLFEYFSETQRNKGNFPGRFSGRQFSNSRSEMNVSTLELGDSALYLCASSLVGSGGIHTQYFGPGTRLTVL.

This clone came up a few times. The chain combines TRBV5-6 with TRBJ1-2; a possible D gene is TRBD1 (6 bases). The CDR3 has 16 residues. CDR1 is SGHDT and CDR2 is YYEEEE in the germline V gene. V lost 2 bases, J lost 1 base, and 15 bases lay in between. The CDR3: CASSFRTWTVNYGYTF. CDR3 DNA sequence: TGTGCCAGCAGCTTCAGAACCTGGACAGTTAACTATGGCTACACCTTC. Full variable domain (outside the CDR3, taken from reference TRBV5-6 and TRBJ1-2): DAGVTQSPTHLIKTRGQQVTLRCSPKSGHDTVSWYQQALGQGPQFIFQYYEEEERQRGNFPDRFSGHQFPNYSSELNVNALLLGDSALYLCASSFRTWTVNYGYTFGSGTRLTVV.

This chain uses TRBV6-6 with TRBJ2-2; TRBD1 might be the D (5 bases). The CDR3 covers 14 residues. The V and J ends lost 7 bases and 0 bases respectively, with 9 bases between them. CDR1 and CDR2 (germline): MNHNY, SVGAGI (reference sequence). The DNA of the CDR3 is TGTGCCAGCAATCGACAGACGAACACCGGGGAGCTGTTTTTT. Translating gives CASNRQTNTGELFF.

The rearrangement uses TRBV30 and TRBJ2-1, with 16 nucleotides matching TRBD2. In germline, CDR1 is GTSNPN, CDR2 SVGIG (reference sequence). V lost 2 bases and J lost 14; bases outside the gene matches: 9. This CDR3 has 15 amino acids. The CDR3 nucleotides are TGTGCCTGGAGTTCGGGACTAGCGGGAGGGGCTGTTGAGTTCTTC. This encodes CAWSSGLAGGAVEFF.

The chain uses TRBV5-6 and TRBJ2-1, with 9 bases fitting TRBD1. The CDR3 consists of 15 residues. CDR1 SGHDT and CDR2 YYEEEE come from the germline V gene. V lost 5 bases, J lost 6 bases, and 9 bases stayed unmatched. CDR3 in DNA: TGTGCCAGCAGAAAACCGGGACAGGGTCCCAATGAGCAGTTCTTC. Translated: CASRKPGQGPNEQFF.

A note on this clone: One end of the junction is discordant with germline, which a read error may explain. The J gene is TRBJ1-2, the V gene TRBV6-6; D is possibly TRBD1 (5 bases). CDR1 and CDR2 from the germline V gene are MNHNY and SVGAGI (reference sequence). This CDR3 is built from 13 residues. In DNA, the CDR3 is TGTGCCAGCAGTTTGCTAGGGGACTATGGCTACCCCTTC. Protein product: CASSLLGDYGYPF.

The chain uses TRBV2 and TRBJ1-3; TRBD1 aligns across 10 bases. The CDR3 has 18 residues. Looked up from germline, CDR1 is SNHLY and CDR2 is FYNNEI. V shed 4 bases, J shed 0 bases, and the junction held 9 bases outside the gene matches. CDR3 residues: CASSVSRDRGNSGNTIYF. Here the CDR3 DNA reads TGTGCCAGCAGTGTTTCCCGGGACAGGGGAAACTCTGGAAACACCATATATTTT.

The CDR3 coding sequence is TGTGCCAGTAGTATCGAGGGAGGGACCCCCCGATCACCCCTCCACTTT. Its protein product is CASSIEGGTPRSPLHF. The chain is built from TRBV19 and TRBJ1-6; D might be TRBD1 (5 bases). V dropped 3 bases and J dropped 10 bases, with 19 bases sitting between them. Germline values: CDR1 LNHDA, CDR2 SQIVND (reference sequence). This CDR3 spans 16 amino acids.

This chain uses TRBV18 with TRBJ2-7; tentative D call: TRBD1 (6 bases). The CDR3 is 14 residues long. Trimming removed 0 bases from V and 6 bases from J, with 12 bases in between. Germline CDR1 KGHSH, CDR2 LQKENI. CDR3: CASSPPYRGGEQYF. Here the CDR3 DNA reads TGTGCCAGCTCACCACCGTACAGAGGGGGCGAGCAGTACTTC. The whole variable domain, remainder taken from reference TRBV18 and TRBJ2-7, is NAGVMQNPRHLVRRRGQEARLRCSPMKGHSHVYWYRQLPEEGLKFMVYLQKENIIDESGMPKERFSAEFPKEGPSILRIQQVVRGDSAAYFCASSPPYRGGEQYFGPGTRLTVT.

The CDR3 here is CASSQQGEKLFF. The CDR3 DNA reads as TGTGCCAGCAGTCAACAGGGAGAAAAACTGTTTTTT. The rearrangement links TRBV2 to TRBJ1-4, with D maybe TRBD1 (6 bases). This CDR3 comprises 12 residues. Germline values: CDR1 SNHLY, CDR2 FYNNEI. The V and J ends lost 5 bases and 8 bases respectively, with 9 bases between them.